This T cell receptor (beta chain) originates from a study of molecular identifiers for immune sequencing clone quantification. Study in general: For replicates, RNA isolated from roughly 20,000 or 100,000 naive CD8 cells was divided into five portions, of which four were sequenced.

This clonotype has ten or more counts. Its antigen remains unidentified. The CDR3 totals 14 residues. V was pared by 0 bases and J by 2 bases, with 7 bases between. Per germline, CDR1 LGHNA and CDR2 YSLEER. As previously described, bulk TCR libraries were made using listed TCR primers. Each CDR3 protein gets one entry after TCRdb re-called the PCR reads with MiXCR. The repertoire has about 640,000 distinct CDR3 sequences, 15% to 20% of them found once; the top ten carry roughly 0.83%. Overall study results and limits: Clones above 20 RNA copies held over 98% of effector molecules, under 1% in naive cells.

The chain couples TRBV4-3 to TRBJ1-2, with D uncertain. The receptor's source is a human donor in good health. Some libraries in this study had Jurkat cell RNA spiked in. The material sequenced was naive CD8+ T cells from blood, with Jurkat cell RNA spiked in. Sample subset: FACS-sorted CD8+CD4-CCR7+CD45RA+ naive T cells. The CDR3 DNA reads TGCGCCAGCAGCCAAGAAAACTGGAACTATGGCTACACCTTC. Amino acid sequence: CASSQENWNYGYTF.